The TCR beta chain described here comes from a study of T cells in Graves' hyperthyroidism and ophthalmopathy. This clonotype was detected only once. Germline lookup yields CDR1 ENHRY and CDR2 SYGVKD. This CDR3 has 15 residues. The trim removed 2 bases at V and 5 bases at J, leaving 5 bases unmatched. The TCR beta CDR3 regions underwent amplification using RNA transcripts as the source. The HTBI set primed first-round TCR CDR3 RT-PCR. TCRdb analysed the multiplex PCR reads with MiXCR anew, one entry per CDR3 protein. Among hundreds of thousands of distinct CDR3 sequences, about 15% were seen once, and the ten largest hold roughly an eighth.

The J gene is TRBJ2-3, the V gene TRBV10-3, with 9 bases matching TRBD1. The sample was blood. This sequence was found in a woman aged 50 to 65 with Graves' ophthalmopathy. In DNA, the CDR3 is TGTGCCATCAGTGAGGGGACAGGGAAATTAGATACGCAGTATTTT. Its protein is CAISEGTGKLDTQYF.